These T cell receptor beta chains were read from a single sample in a study of shared clonotypes between healthy human individuals. Libraries were prepared by immunoSEQ multiplex PCR; TCRdb keeps only in-frame clonotypes and omits some of them. This table has around 1.9 million clones, roughly 95% appearing once. Sequencing used naive CD8+ T cells from PBMCs. These receptors were obtained from a man younger than 35 in good health. Some clones in this sample may be carry-over from other donors' samples. CDR3s include the opening cysteine and the closing phenylalanine or tryptophan. Each record gives: V gene, D gene, J gene, CDR3 protein. A D gene is named only where the DNA matches it firmly.

V gene: TRBV9; D gene: NA; J gene: TRBJ2-5; CDR3 protein: CASSGREYQETQYF
V gene: TRBV7-9; D gene: NA; J gene: TRBJ2-2; CDR3 protein: CASSTSPSTGELFF
V gene: TRBV27; D gene: TRBD1; J gene: TRBJ2-2; CDR3 protein: CASTMGQGAQGGELFF
V gene: TRBV9; D gene: NA; J gene: TRBJ2-5; CDR3 protein: CASSAYQGSQETQYF
V gene: TRBV25-1; D gene: NA; J gene: TRBJ2-5; CDR3 protein: CASSDYHRAQETQYF
V gene: TRBV27; D gene: NA; J gene: TRBJ1-3; CDR3 protein: CASTWGFRDRWSGNTIYF
V gene: TRBV11-3; D gene: TRBD2; J gene: TRBJ2-1; CDR3 protein: CASSFGLASAYNEQFF
V gene: TRBV27; D gene: TRBD1; J gene: TRBJ2-3; CDR3 protein: CASSSLRGPYTDTQYF
V gene: TRBV9; D gene: TRBD2; J gene: TRBJ2-1; CDR3 protein: CASSVQGGTSGSSYNEQFF
V gene: TRBV7-3; D gene: NA; J gene: TRBJ1-1; CDR3 protein: CASSPLLGTEAFF
V gene: TRBV10-3; D gene: TRBD2; J gene: TRBJ2-1; CDR3 protein: CAISVPGLASYNEQFF
V gene: TRBV4-3; D gene: TRBD1; J gene: TRBJ2-6; CDR3 protein: CASSQTTGVNSGANVLTF
V gene: TRBV5-1; D gene: TRBD1; J gene: TRBJ1-2; CDR3 protein: CASSFDRGQDGYTF
V gene: TRBV28; D gene: NA; J gene: TRBJ1-1; CDR3 protein: CASSFWGFGTEAFF
V gene: TRBV7-9; D gene: NA; J gene: TRBJ1-5; CDR3 protein: CASSATESNQPQHF
V gene: TRBV7-8; D gene: TRBD2; J gene: TRBJ2-3; CDR3 protein: CASSSGTSGGTDTQYF
V gene: TRBV27; D gene: NA; J gene: TRBJ1-5; CDR3 protein: CASSPAGGVQPQHF
V gene: TRBV13; D gene: NA; J gene: TRBJ1-3; CDR3 protein: CASREGVSGNTIYF
V gene: TRBV4-3; D gene: NA; J gene: TRBJ2-2; CDR3 protein: CASSPAGAAATNTGELFF
V gene: TRBV27; D gene: NA; J gene: TRBJ2-3; CDR3 protein: CASSAGPGKGTDTQYF
V gene: TRBV14; D gene: NA; J gene: TRBJ2-3; CDR3 protein: CASSSGTTSTDTQYF
V gene: TRBV28; D gene: TRBD2; J gene: TRBJ2-3; CDR3 protein: CASSLAGGPDTQYF
V gene: TRBV6-1; D gene: TRBD2; J gene: TRBJ2-3; CDR3 protein: CASSQGTSDSTDTQYF
V gene: TRBV15; D gene: NA; J gene: TRBJ2-1; CDR3 protein: CATSRLGFGEQFF
V gene: TRBV10-3; D gene: TRBD2; J gene: TRBJ2-1; CDR3 protein: CAIHSGSSYNEQFF
V gene: TRBV5-6; D gene: NA; J gene: TRBJ1-1; CDR3 protein: CASSPWTATGAEAFF
V gene: TRBV13; D gene: NA; J gene: TRBJ1-2; CDR3 protein: CASSPSGTYYGYTF
V gene: TRBV7-9; D gene: NA; J gene: TRBJ2-3; CDR3 protein: CASSEGRVWDTQYF
V gene: TRBV27; D gene: NA; J gene: TRBJ2-7; CDR3 protein: CASTFSVGEGVFYEQYF
V gene: TRBV4-2; D gene: NA; J gene: TRBJ2-4; CDR3 protein: CASSLNKNIQYF
V gene: TRBV5-6; D gene: NA; J gene: TRBJ2-1; CDR3 protein: CASSFSSEGWFF
V gene: TRBV2; D gene: NA; J gene: TRBJ2-7; CDR3 protein: CASTPDGTYEQYF
V gene: TRBV27; D gene: NA; J gene: TRBJ2-1; CDR3 protein: CASSPPYDQYNEQFF
V gene: TRBV28; D gene: NA; J gene: TRBJ2-4; CDR3 protein: CASSYKLDGDIQYF
V gene: TRBV5-4; D gene: NA; J gene: TRBJ2-3; CDR3 protein: CASSLVSEGDKSTDTQYF
V gene: TRBV9; D gene: TRBD1; J gene: TRBJ2-7; CDR3 protein: CASSAEVRPGQGYEQYF
V gene: TRBV5-1; D gene: NA; J gene: TRBJ2-7; CDR3 protein: CASSLTDLSYEQYF
V gene: TRBV5-5; D gene: NA; J gene: TRBJ1-2; CDR3 protein: CASSSVEPNYGYTF
V gene: TRBV27; D gene: NA; J gene: TRBJ1-5; CDR3 protein: CASSLGVGDTYQPQHF
V gene: TRBV30; D gene: NA; J gene: TRBJ1-1; CDR3 protein: CAWSVTENTEAFF
V gene: TRBV7-9; D gene: NA; J gene: TRBJ2-1; CDR3 protein: CASSPRNNEQFF
V gene: TRBV19; D gene: TRBD2; J gene: TRBJ2-3; CDR3 protein: CASSKGRVLAGTDTQYF
V gene: TRBV28; D gene: NA; J gene: TRBJ1-1; CDR3 protein: CASSYIQVNTEAFF
V gene: TRBV30; D gene: NA; J gene: TRBJ1-2; CDR3 protein: CAWAGFDDYGYTF
V gene: TRBV28; D gene: TRBD1; J gene: TRBJ2-7; CDR3 protein: CASRFTPPTGDPYEQYF
V gene: TRBV7-9; D gene: NA; J gene: TRBJ1-2; CDR3 protein: CASSQGSGGTF
V gene: TRBV7-3; D gene: NA; J gene: TRBJ2-5; CDR3 protein: CASSQRGQETQYF
V gene: TRBV5-6; D gene: TRBD1; J gene: TRBJ2-7; CDR3 protein: CASSPWDRGFPYEQYF
V gene: TRBV27; D gene: TRBD1; J gene: TRBJ2-2; CDR3 protein: CASSSTGGNTGELFF
V gene: TRBV27; D gene: NA; J gene: TRBJ2-2; CDR3 protein: CASSLSGGELFF
V gene: TRBV28; D gene: TRBD1; J gene: TRBJ2-7; CDR3 protein: CASSPWTGWREQYF
V gene: TRBV5-6; D gene: NA; J gene: TRBJ2-2; CDR3 protein: CASSGDRDTNTGELFF
V gene: TRBV4-1; D gene: NA; J gene: TRBJ1-1; CDR3 protein: CASSPRGSRITEAFF
V gene: TRBV27; D gene: NA; J gene: TRBJ2-7; CDR3 protein: CASAPGPSYEQYF